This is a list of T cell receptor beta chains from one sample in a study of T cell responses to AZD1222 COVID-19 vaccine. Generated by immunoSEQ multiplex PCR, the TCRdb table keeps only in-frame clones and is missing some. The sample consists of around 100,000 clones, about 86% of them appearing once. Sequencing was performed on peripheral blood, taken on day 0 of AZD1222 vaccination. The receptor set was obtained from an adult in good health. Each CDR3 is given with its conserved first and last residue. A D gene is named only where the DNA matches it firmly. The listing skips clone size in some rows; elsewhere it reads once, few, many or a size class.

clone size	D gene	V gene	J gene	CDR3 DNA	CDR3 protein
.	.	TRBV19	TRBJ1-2	TGTGCCAGTAGGCCAGCTTACTATGGCTACACCTTC	CASRPAYYGYTF
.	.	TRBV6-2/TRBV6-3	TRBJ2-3	TGTGCCAGCAGTCGCGTGGGGTTTGTGGATACGCAGTATTTT	CASSRVGFVDTQYF
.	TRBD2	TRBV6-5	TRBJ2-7	TGTGCCAGCAGTTACAGTAGCGGGAGCTCCTACGAGCAGTACTTC	CASSYSSGSSYEQYF
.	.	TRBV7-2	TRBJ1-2	TGTGCCAGCAGCTACGACAGTTATGGCTACACCTTC	CASSYDSYGYTF
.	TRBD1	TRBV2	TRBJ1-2	TGTGCCAGCCGACAGGGTGATGGCTACACCTTC	CASRQGDGYTF
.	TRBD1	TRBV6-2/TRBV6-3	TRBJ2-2	TGTGCCAGCAGTTACGTTGCAGGGGGCGTTTTAGCCGGGGAGCTGTTTTTT	CASSYVAGGVLAGELFF
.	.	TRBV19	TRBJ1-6	TGTGCCAGTAGTATAAGGGGGACCGAACACCCCAATAGTTCACCCCTCCACTTT	CASSIRGTEHPNSSPLHF
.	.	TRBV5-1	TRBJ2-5	TGCGCCAGCAGCTTGGCGAGGTGGGAGACCCAGTACTTC	CASSLARWETQYF
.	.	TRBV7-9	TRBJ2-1	TGTGCCAGCAGCCCCCCGGGGCAGGGCTACAATGAGCAGTTCTTC	CASSPPGQGYNEQFF
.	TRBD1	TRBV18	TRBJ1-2	TGTGCCAGCTCACCGACAGGGGGCTATGGCTACACCTTC	CASSPTGGYGYTF
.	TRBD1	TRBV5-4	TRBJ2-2	TGTGCCAGCAGTGTCCGGGACAGAGGGACCGGGGAGCTGTTTTTT	CASSVRDRGTGELFF
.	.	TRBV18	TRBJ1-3	TGTGCCAGCTCACCGCCCGTACCCTCTGGAAACACCATATATTTT	CASSPPVPSGNTIYF
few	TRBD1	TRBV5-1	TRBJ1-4	TGCGCCAGCAGCTCCACAGGGGCACCAACTAATGAAAAACTGTTTTTT	CASSSTGAPTNEKLFF
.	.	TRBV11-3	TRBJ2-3	TGTGCCAGCAGCCCAAGGGGGGGGTACCCAGATACGCAGTATTTT	CASSPRGGYPDTQYF
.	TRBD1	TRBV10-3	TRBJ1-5	TGTGCCATCAGTGAGTCGAGAGGGGGCGCCGGGCAGCCCCAGCATTTT	CAISESRGGAGQPQHF
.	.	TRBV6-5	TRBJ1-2	TGTGCCAGCAGCGACAGCCTATATGGCTACACCTTC	CASSDSLYGYTF
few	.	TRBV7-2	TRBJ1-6	TGTGCCAGCAGCCAAGGTCACAGCAGTAATTCACCCCTCCACTTT	CASSQGHSSNSPLHF
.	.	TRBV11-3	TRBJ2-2	TGTGCCAGCAGCTTAGGGGGGTTCCGGGCGAACACCGGGGAGCTGTTTTTT	CASSLGGFRANTGELFF
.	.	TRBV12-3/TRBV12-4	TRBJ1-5	TGTGCCAGCAGTCCCCAAGGGCAGCCCCAGCATTTT	CASSPQGQPQHF
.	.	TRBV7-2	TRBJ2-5	TGTGCCAGCAGCTTAGGGGGCAGCCGTGAGACCCAGTACTTC	CASSLGGSRETQYF
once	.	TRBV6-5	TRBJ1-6	TGTGCCAGCAGTTACTATAATTCACCCCTCCACTTT	CASSYYNSPLHF
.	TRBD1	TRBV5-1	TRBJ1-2	TGCGCCAGCAGCTTGGGCGATGCAGGGGGCGTTGGCTACACCTTC	CASSLGDAGGVGYTF
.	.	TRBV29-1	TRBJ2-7	TGCAGCGTTAGGGGATCCTACGAGCAGTACTTC	CSVRGSYEQYF
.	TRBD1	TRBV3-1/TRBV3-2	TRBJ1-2	TGTGCCAGCAGCCCCAGGGGGTTAGGGTATGGCTACACCTTC	CASSPRGLGYGYTF
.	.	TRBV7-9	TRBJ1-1	TGTGCCAGCACCACCTTAACCTTGAACACTGAAGCTTTCTTT	CASTTLTLNTEAFF
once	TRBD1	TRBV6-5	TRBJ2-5	TGTGCCAGCAGAGGGACAGGGGGCGAGACCCAGTACTTC	CASRGTGGETQYF
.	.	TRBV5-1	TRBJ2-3	TGCGCCAGCAGCTTGAGTGTTGGCCGCACAGATACGCAGTATTTT	CASSLSVGRTDTQYF
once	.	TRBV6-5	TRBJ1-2	TGTGCCAGCAGTTACGGGCAGGGAGCTAACTATGGCTACACCTTC	CASSYGQGANYGYTF
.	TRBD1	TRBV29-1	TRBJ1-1	TGCAGCGCAGGACAGGGGGCCCCTGAAGCTTTCTTT	CSAGQGAPEAFF
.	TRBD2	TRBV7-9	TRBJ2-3	TGTGCCAGCGTCACTAGCGGACACACAGATACGCAGTATTTT	CASVTSGHTDTQYF
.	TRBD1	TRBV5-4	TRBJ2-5	TGTGCCAGCAGCCCCGGGACAGTTCAAGAGACCCAGTACTTC	CASSPGTVQETQYF
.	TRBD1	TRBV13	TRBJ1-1	TGTGCCAGCAGGGGACAGGGGAGCACTGAAGCTTTCTTT	CASRGQGSTEAFF
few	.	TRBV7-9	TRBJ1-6	TGTGCCAGCAGCGAAGATCGGGGTCATTCACCCCTCCACTTT	CASSEDRGHSPLHF
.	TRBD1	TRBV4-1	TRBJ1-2	TGCGCCAGCAGACCTACAGGGGGCAGGGGCTACACCTTC	CASRPTGGRGYTF
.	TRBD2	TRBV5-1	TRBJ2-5	TGCGCCAGCAGCTTGGCTAGCGGGGATGGAGAGACCCAGTACTTC	CASSLASGDGETQYF
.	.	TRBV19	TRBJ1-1	TGTGCCAGTAGTAGGGACCCCGGCGATGCTTTCTTT	CASSRDPGDAFF
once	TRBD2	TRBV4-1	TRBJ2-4	TGCGCCAGCAGCCAAGATATTCCAGCGGGGGCCAAAAACATTCAGTACTTC	CASSQDIPAGAKNIQYF
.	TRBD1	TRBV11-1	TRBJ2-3	TGTGCCAGCAGCGGGGACAGCGGTTTTGATACGCAGTATTTT	CASSGDSGFDTQYF
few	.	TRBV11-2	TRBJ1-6	TGTGCCAGCAGCCCACTACAGGGAAATAATTCACCCCTCCACTTT	CASSPLQGNNSPLHF
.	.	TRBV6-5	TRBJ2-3	TGTGCCAGCAGTTACGATCGGGGTACAGATACGCAGTATTTT	CASSYDRGTDTQYF
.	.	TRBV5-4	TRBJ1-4	TGTGCCAGCAGCGGCGGGGGTAGGGGGAAAGAAAAACTGTTTTTT	CASSGGGRGKEKLFF
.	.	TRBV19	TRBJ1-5	TGTGCCAGTAGTATTGCAACGCAGCCCCAGCATTTT	CASSIATQPQHF
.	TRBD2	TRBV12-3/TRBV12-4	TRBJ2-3	TGTGCCACCTCTCGGGGGGGTCTAGATACGCAGTATTTT	CATSRGGLDTQYF
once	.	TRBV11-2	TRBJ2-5	TGTGCCAGCAGCTCTCGGCGGGGCCAAGAGACCCAGTACTTC	CASSSRRGQETQYF
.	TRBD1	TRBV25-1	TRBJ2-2	TGTGCCAGCAGACCCGGGACAGGGGTCACCGGGGAGCTGTTTTTT	CASRPGTGVTGELFF
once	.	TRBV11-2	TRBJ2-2	TGTGCCAGCAGCTTAAGGCGAGCGGCCGGGGAGCTGTTTTTT	CASSLRRAAGELFF
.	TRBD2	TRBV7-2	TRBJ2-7	TGTGCCAGCAGCTTTCAGATTACTAGCGGGAGGTTCCAAGCCTACGAGCAGTACTTC	CASSFQITSGRFQAYEQYF
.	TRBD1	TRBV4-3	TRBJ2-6	TGCGCCAGCAGCCAAGATCTAGGGGGCTATGCCTCTGGGGCCAACGTCCTGACTTTC	CASSQDLGGYASGANVLTF
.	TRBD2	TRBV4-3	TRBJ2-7	TGCGCCAGCAGCCAAGCGAGCGGGAGGGCCCTCGAGCAGTACTTC	CASSQASGRALEQYF
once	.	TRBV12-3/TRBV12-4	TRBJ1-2	TGTGCCAGCAGTTCCGGGACTGTGTATGGCTACACCTTC	CASSSGTVYGYTF